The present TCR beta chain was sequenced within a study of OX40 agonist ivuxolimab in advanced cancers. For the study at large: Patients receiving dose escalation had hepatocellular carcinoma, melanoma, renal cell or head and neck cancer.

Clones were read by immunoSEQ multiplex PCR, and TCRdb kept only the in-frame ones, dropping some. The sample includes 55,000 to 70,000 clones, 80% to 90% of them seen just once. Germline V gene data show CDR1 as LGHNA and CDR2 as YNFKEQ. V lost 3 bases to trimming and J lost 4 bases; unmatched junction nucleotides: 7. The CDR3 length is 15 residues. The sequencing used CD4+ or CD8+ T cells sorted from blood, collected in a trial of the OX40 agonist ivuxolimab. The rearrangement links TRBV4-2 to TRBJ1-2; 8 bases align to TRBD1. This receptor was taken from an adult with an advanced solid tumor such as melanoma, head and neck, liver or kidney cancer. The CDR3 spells CASSHPDRGVYGYTF. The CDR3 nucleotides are TGTGCCAGCAGCCATCCTGACAGGGGTGTCTATGGCTACACCTTC.